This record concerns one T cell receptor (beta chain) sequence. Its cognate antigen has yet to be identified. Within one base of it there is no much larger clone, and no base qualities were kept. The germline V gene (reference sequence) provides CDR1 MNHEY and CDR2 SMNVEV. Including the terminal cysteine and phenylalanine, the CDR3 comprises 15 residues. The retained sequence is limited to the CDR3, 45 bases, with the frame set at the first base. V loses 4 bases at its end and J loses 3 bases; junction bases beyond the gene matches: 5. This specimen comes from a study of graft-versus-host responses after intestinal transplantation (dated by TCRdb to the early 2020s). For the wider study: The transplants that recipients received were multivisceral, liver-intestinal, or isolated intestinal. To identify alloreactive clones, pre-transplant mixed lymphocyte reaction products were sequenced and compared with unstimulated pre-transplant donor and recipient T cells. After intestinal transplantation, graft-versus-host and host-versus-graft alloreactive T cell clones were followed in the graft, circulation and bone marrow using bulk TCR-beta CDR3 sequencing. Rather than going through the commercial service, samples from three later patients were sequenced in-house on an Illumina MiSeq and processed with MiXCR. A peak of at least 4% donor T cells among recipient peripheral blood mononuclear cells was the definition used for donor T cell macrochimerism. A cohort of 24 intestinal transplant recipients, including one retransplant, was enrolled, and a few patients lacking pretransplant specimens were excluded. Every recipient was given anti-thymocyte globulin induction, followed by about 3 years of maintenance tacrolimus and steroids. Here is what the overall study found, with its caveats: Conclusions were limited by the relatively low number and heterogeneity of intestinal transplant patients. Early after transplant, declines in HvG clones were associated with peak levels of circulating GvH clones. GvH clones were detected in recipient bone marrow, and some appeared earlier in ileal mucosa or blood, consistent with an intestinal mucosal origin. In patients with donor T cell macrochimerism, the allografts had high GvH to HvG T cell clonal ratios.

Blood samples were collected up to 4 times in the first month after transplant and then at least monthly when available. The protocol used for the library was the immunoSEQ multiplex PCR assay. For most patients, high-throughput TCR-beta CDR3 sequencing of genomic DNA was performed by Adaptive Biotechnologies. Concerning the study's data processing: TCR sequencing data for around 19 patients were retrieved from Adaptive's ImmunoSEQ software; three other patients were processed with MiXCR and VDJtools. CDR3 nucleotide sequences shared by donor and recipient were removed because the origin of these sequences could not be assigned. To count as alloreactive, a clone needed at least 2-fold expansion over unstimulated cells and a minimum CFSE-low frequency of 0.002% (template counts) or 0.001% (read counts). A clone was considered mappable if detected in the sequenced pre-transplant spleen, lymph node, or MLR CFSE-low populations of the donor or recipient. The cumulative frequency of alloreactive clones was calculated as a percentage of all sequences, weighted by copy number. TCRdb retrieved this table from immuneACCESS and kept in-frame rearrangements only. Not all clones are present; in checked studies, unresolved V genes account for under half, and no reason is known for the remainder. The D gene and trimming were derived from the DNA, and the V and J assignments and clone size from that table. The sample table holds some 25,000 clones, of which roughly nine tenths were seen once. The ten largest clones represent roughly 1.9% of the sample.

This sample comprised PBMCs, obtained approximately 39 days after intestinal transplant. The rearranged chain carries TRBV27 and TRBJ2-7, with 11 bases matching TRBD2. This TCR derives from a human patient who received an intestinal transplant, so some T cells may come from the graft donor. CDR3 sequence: CASSSRGTSGYEQYF. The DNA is TGTGCCAGCAGTTCCCGGGGGACTAGCGGCTACGAGCAGTACTTC.